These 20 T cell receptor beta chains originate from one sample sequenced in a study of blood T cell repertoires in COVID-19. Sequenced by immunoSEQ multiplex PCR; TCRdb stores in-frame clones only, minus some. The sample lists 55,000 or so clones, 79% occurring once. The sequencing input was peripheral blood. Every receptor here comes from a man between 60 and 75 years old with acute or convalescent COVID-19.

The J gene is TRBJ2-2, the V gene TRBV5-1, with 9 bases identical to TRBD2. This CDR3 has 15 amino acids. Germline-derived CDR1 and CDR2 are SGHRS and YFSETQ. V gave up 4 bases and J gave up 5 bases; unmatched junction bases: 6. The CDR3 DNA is TGCGCCAGCAGCGTGAGAGCGGGGGGTACCGGGGAGCTGTTTTTT. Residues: CASSVRAGGTGELFF.

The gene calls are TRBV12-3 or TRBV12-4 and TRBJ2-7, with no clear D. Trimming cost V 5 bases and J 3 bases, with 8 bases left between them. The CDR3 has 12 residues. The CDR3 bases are TGTGCCAGCAGTAGATCAGGCTACGAGCAGTACTTC. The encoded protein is CASSRSGYEQYF.

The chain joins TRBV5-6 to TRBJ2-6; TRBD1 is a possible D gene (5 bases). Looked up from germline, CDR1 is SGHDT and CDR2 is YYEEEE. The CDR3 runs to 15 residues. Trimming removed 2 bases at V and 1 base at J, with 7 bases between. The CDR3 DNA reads TGTGCCAGCAGCTTAGGGGTTTCTGGGGCCAACGTCCTGACTTTC. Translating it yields CASSLGVSGANVLTF.

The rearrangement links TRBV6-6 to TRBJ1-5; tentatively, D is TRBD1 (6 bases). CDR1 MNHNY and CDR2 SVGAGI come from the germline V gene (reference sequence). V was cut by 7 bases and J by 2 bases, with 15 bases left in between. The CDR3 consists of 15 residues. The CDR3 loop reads CASTQAPGGNQPQHF. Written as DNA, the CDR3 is TGTGCCAGCACCCAAGCGCCAGGGGGCAATCAGCCCCAGCATTTT.

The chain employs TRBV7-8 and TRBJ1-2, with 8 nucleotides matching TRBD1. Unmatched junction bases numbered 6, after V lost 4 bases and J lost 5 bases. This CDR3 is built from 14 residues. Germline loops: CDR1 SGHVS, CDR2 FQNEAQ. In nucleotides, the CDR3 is TGTGCCAGCAGCTCTACGGGACAGGAGTATGGCTACACCTTC. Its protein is CASSSTGQEYGYTF. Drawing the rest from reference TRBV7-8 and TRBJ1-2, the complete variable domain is GAGVSQSPRYKVAKRGQDVALRCDPISGHVSLFWYQQALGQGPEFLTYFQNEAQLDKSGLPSDRFFAERPEGSVSTLKIQRTQQEDSAVYLCASSSTGQEYGYTFGSGTRLTVV.

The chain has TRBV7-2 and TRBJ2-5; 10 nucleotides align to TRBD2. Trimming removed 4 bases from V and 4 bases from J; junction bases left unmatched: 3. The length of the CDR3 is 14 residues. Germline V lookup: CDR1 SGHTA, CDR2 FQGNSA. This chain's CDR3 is CASSSLAGVETQYF. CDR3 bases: TGTGCCAGCAGCTCTCTAGCGGGGGTAGAGACCCAGTACTTC.

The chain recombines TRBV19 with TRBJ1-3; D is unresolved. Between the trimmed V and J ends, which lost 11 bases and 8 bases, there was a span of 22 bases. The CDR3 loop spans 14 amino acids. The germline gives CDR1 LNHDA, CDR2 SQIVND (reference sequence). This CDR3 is CAAQNLLRRDTIYF. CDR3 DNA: TGTGCCGCACAGAATCTCCTTCGGAGGGACACCATATATTTT.

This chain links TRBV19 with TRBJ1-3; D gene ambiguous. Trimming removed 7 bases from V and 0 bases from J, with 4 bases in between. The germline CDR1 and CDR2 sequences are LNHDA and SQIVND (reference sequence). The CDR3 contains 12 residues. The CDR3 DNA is TGTGCCAGTATCTCCTCTGGAAACACCATATATTTT. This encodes CASISSGNTIYF.

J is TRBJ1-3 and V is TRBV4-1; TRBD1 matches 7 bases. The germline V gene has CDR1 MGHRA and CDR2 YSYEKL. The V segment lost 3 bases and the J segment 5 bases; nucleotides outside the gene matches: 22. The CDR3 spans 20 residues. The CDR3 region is CASSHSPLRGKSGSRNTIYF. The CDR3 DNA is TGCGCCAGCAGCCACTCCCCCCTCAGGGGGAAGTCTGGGTCTCGAAACACCATATATTTT.

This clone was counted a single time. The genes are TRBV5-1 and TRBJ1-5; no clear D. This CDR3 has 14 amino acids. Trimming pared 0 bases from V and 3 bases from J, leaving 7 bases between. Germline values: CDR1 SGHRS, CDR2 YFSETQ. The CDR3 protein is CASSLDSPNQPQHF. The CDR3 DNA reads TGCGCCAGCAGCTTGGACAGTCCCAATCAGCCCCAGCATTTT.

The CDR3, as DNA: TGCAGCGTTACGGACAGGTCCTATGGCTACACCTTC. Translation: CSVTDRSYGYTF. The chain couples TRBV29-1 to TRBJ1-2, with TRBD1 matching over 7 bases. CDR3 length: 12 amino acids. Germline V gene sequence: CDR1 SQVTM, CDR2 ANQGSEA. V was clipped by 5 bases and J by 4 bases; unmatched bases: 4.

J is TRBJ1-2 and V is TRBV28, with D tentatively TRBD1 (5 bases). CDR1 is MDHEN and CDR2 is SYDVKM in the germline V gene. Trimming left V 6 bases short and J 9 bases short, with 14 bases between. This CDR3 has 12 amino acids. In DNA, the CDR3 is TGTGCCAGCAGGCAGGCGGGGCGCCGCTACACCTTC. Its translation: CASRQAGRRYTF.

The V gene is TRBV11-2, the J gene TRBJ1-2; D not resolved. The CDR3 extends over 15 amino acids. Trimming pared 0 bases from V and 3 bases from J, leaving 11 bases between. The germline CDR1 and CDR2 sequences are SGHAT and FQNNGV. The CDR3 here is CASSLDSAQDYGYTF. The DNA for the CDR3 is TGTGCCAGCAGCTTAGATTCGGCGCAGGACTATGGCTACACCTTC.

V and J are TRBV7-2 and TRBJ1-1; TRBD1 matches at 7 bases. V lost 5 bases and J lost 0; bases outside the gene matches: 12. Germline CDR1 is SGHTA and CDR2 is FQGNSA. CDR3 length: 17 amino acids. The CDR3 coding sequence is TGTGCCAGCAGCGTACCCCCCGGGACAGCCATGAACACTGAAGCTTTCTTT. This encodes CASSVPPGTAMNTEAFF.

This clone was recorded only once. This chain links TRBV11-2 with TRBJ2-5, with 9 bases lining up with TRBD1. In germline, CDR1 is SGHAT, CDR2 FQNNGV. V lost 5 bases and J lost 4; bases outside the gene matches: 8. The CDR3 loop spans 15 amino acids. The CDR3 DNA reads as TGTGCCAGCAGCAAAGACAGGGGGTTTGGAGAGACCCAGTACTTC. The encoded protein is CASSKDRGFGETQYF.

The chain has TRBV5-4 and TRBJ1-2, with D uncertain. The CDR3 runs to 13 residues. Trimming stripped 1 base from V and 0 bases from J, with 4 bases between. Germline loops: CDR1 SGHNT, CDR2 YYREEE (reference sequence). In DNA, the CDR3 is TGTGCCAGCAGCTTGCGAGCTAACTATGGCTACACCTTC. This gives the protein CASSLRANYGYTF.

For the CDR3, the DNA is TGTGCCTGGAAAGGGACAGGGGTGGGCTACACCTTC. It yields the protein CAWKGTGVGYTF. J is TRBJ1-2 and V is TRBV30, with TRBD1 matching 10 bases. V lost 4 bases and J lost 8; bases outside the gene matches: 4. Looked up from germline, CDR1 is GTSNPN and CDR2 is SVGIG (reference sequence). The CDR3 loop spans 12 amino acids.

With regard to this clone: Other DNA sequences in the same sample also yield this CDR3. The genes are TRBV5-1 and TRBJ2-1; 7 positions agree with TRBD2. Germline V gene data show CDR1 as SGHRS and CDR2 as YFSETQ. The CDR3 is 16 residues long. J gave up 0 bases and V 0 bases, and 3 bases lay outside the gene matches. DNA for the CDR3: TGCGCCAGCAGCTTGGGACTAGCAAGCTCCTACAATGAGCAGTTCTTC. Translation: CASSLGLASSYNEQFF. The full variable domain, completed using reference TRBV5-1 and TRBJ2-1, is KAGVTQTPRYLIKTRGQQVTLSCSPISGHRSVSWYQQTPGQGLQFLFEYFSETQRNKGNFPGRFSGRQFSNSRSEMNVSTLELGDSALYLCASSLGLASSYNEQFFGPGTRLTVL.

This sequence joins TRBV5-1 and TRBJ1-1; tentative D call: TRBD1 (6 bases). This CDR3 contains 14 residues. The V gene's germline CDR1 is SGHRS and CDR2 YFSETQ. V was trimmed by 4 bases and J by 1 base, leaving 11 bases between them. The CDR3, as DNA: TGCGCCAGCAGCCCCCAGACAGGGAACACTGAAGCTTTCTTT. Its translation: CASSPQTGNTEAFF.

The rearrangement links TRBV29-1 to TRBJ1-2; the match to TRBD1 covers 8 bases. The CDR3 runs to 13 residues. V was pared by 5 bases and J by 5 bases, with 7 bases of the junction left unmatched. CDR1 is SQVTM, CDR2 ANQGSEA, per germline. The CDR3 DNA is TGCAGCGTTCTACCCGGACAGGGTTATGGCTACACCTTC. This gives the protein CSVLPGQGYGYTF.